The text below deals with one TCR beta chain. This clonotype occurred many times. Which antigen it targets is not known. It has no much larger one-base neighbor in the sample; base qualities were not kept. This record belongs to a study of T cell repertoires in cytomegalovirus infection (dated by TCRdb to the late 2010s). Regarding the research as a whole: The HLA type of each donor mattered for the analysis, because public TCR beta signatures pointed to carriage of CMV infection along with the matching HLA type. General conclusions and limits of the study: The ex vivo response was dominated by HLA-C-restricted CMV-specific TCR beta clonotypes, which also provided the single most frequent clonotype in two of eight donors. In both this cohort and an independent roughly 360-donor cohort, the cumulative frequency of public TCR beta family members distinguished carriers of CMV infection plus the relevant HLA type.

The sample was run on an Illumina HiSeq 1500. In TCRdb, the public reads were trimmed at Q25 with fastp and aligned with MiXCR, with productive beta chains retained. Rows matching on CDR3 protein sequence are summarized as one entry with the most common DNA and genes. The sample profile shows 450,000 to 650,000 distinct CDR3 sequences; more than 20% of them were found once. The ten most abundant clones make up less than 15% of the sample. The CDR3 covers 12 residues, taking in both the cysteine and the phenylalanine. The entry retains the CDR3 DNA only, 36 bases that are in frame from base 1. V is reduced by 0 bases and J by 8 bases, leaving a spacing of 2 bases between them. Based on the germline V gene, the CDR1 and CDR2 sequences are SGHTA and FQGNSA.

The receptor comes from a human donor in good health (CMV status not recorded). Some clones in this sample may be carry-over from other donors' samples. Sample: PBMCs. The chain is encoded by TRBV7-2 joined to TRBJ1-6; no D gene call is confident. CDR3 sequence: CASSLAYSPLHF. The nucleotide sequence reads TGTGCCAGCAGCTTAGCCTATTCACCCCTCCACTTT.